Presented here are 11 T cell receptor beta chains from one specimen sequenced in a study of shared T cell receptors in the human thymus. Produced via immunoSEQ multiplex PCR; TCRdb's table is partial and in-frame only. The sample records 600,000 to 900,000 clones, approximately 83% being singletons. These data are also associated with another study on human thymus T cells.

The source material was thymocytes. The receptors were sampled from a girl under three years old with a congenital heart defect.

The chain carries TRBV9 and TRBJ1-2; the match to TRBD1 covers 8 bases. CDR3 size: 16 residues. In germline, CDR1 is SGDLS, CDR2 YYNGEE. Trimming removed 0 bases from V and 4 bases from J; junction bases left unmatched: 8. The CDR3 protein is CASSVGGTGGLYGYTF. The CDR3 DNA is TGTGCCAGCAGCGTAGGTGGGACAGGCGGTCTCTATGGCTACACCTTC.

This clone was seen only once. This chain joins TRBV5-5 and TRBJ2-3; D remains unclear. Germline V lookup: CDR1 SGHKS, CDR2 YYEKEE (reference sequence). V shed 2 bases and J shed 9 bases, with 19 bases lying between them. CDR3 length: 15 residues. In DNA form, the CDR3 reads TGTGCCAGCAGCTTTGGCACCCCCCGAGGTAGGACGCAGTATTTT. Its translation is CASSFGTPRGRTQYF.

CDR3 residues: CASSETDRTPYSPLHF. The DNA of the CDR3 is TGTGCCAGCAGCGAAACCGACAGGACCCCCTATTCACCCCTCCACTTT. The chain links TRBV27 to TRBJ1-6, with TRBD1 as a possible D gene (6 bases). V lost 6 bases and J lost 8, with 20 bases in between. Germline CDR1 MNHEY, CDR2 SMNVEV (reference sequence). There are 16 residues in the CDR3.

The chain combines TRBV10-3 with TRBJ1-5; a possible D gene is TRBD1 (5 bases). V lost 6 bases and J 7 bases, leaving 19 bases between the germline ends. Germline CDR1 reads ENHRY; CDR2 reads SYGVKD. This CDR3 is built from 15 residues. CDR3 amino acids: CAISGGTKAGQPQHF. The DNA of the CDR3 is TGTGCCATCAGCGGCGGGACGAAAGCAGGACAGCCCCAGCATTTT.

This chain joins TRBV5-6 and TRBJ1-2; 9 bases match TRBD1. Losses at the gene ends were 0 bases for V and 2 bases for J; bases not matched to a gene: 8. Germline-derived CDR1 and CDR2 are SGHDT and YYEEEE. The CDR3 extends over 17 amino acids. The DNA of the CDR3 is TGTGCCAGCAGCTTGGGACAGGGGGGAAACTTCAACTATGGCTACACCTTC. Its translation is CASSLGQGGNFNYGYTF.

The J gene is TRBJ1-5, the V gene TRBV19; 9 bases agree with TRBD1. The V and J ends lost 2 bases and 0 bases, in that order; junction bases with no gene match: 8. Germline V lookup: CDR1 LNHDA, CDR2 SQIVND (reference sequence). The CDR3 loop spans 18 amino acids. The DNA for the CDR3 is TGTGCCAGTAGTATACAGGGACAGGGTCCCTATAGCAATCAGCCCCAGCATTTT. It is translated as CASSIQGQGPYSNQPQHF.

This clone has just a few counts. This chain uses TRBV9 with TRBJ2-2, with D perhaps matching TRBD1 (6 bases). Germline CDR1 and CDR2: SGDLS and YYNGEE. The length of the CDR3 is 17 residues. Trimming cost V 4 bases and J 3 bases, with 19 bases left between them. The CDR3 sequence: CASSRDNILGDTGELFF. CDR3 in DNA: TGTGCCAGCAGCCGGGACAATATTTTAGGAGACACCGGGGAGCTGTTTTTT.

V usage is TRBV28 and J usage is TRBJ1-6; maybe TRBD1 (5 bases). Trimming took off 5 bases at V and 5 bases at J, with 16 bases between the two ends. The germline CDR1 and CDR2 sequences are MDHEN and SYDVKM. The CDR3 extends over 16 amino acids. CDR3 residues: CASSQRQRPNNSPLHF. DNA of the CDR3: TGTGCCAGCAGTCAACGACAGCGTCCAAATAATTCACCCCTCCACTTT.

This chain links TRBV9 with TRBJ1-6; 8 nucleotides agree with TRBD1. The CDR3 spans 17 residues. Germline CDR1 and CDR2: SGDLS and YYNGEE. J gave up 10 bases and V 4 bases, and 16 bases lay outside the gene matches. The CDR3 loop is CASSFTPGQGGWSPLHF. The CDR3, as DNA: TGTGCCAGCAGCTTTACCCCCGGACAGGGAGGTTGGTCACCCCTCCACTTT.

The V gene is TRBV28, the J gene TRBJ2-1; 8 bases line up with TRBD2. Germline CDR1 MDHEN, CDR2 SYDVKM. CDR3 length: 18 amino acids. V shed 3 bases and J 3 bases; nucleotides not matched to a gene: 13. CDR3: CASSFGGSAGGLYNEQFF. CDR3 in DNA: TGTGCCAGCAGTTTCGGGGGGTCGGCGGGGGGCCTCTACAATGAGCAGTTCTTC.

This chain links TRBV7-2 with TRBJ2-7; no firm D call. The CDR3 runs to 17 residues. V lost 0 bases to trimming and J lost 7 bases, with 22 bases between them. Germline V gives CDR1 SGHTA, CDR2 FQGNSA. The CDR3 loop is CASSLAESPSLGREQYF. DNA of the CDR3: TGTGCCAGCAGCTTAGCGGAGTCTCCTAGTTTGGGTAGGGAGCAGTACTTC. Full variable domain (rest looked up from reference TRBV7-2 and TRBJ2-7): GAGVSQSPSNKVTEKGKDVELRCDPISGHTALYWYRQSLGQGLEFLIYFQGNSAPDKSGLPSDRFSAERTGGSVSTLTIQRTQQEDSAVYLCASSLAESPSLGREQYFGPGTRLTVT.